This is a list of T cell receptor beta chains from one sample in a study of regulatory T cells in long-lasting Graves disease. TCRdb re-analysed the multiplex PCR reads in MiXCR, keeping a single row per CDR3 protein. The sample holds 320,000 or so distinct CDR3 sequences, about 18% seen once. The specimen comprised peripheral blood mononuclear cells (PBMCs), sampled at new diagnosis, from a patient treated with antithyroid drugs. The receptors shown here come from a female donor with Graves disease. The CDR3 runs from the conserved cysteine through the conserved F or W. Fields, in order: J gene, V gene, D gene, CDR3 length, CDR3 protein. The D gene is left open where the match is weak.

J: TRBJ2-1; V: TRBV28; D: TRBD2; length: 15; CDR3: CASSSGTTSYNEQFF
J: TRBJ2-7; V: TRBV16; D: -; length: 16; CDR3: CASSRGTASNTYEQYF
J: TRBJ2-1; V: TRBV7-9; D: -; length: 14; CDR3: CASSQALGPNEQFF
J: TRBJ2-1; V: TRBV2; D: -; length: 14; CDR3: CASSRPETYNEQFF
J: TRBJ2-3; V: TRBV24-1; D: -; length: 16; CDR3: CATSMRAGGFTDTQYF
J: TRBJ2-5; V: TRBV28; D: -; length: 10; CDR3: CATSEETQYF
J: TRBJ1-2; V: TRBV12-3/TRBV12-4; D: TRBD1; length: 15; CDR3: CASSLGQGPNYGYTF
J: TRBJ1-6; V: TRBV20-1; D: -; length: 14; CDR3: CSARGQGNNSPLHF
J: TRBJ1-1; V: TRBV6-9; D: -; length: 15; CDR3: CASSYPTGLSSEAFF
J: TRBJ2-2; V: TRBV7-8; D: -; length: 17; CDR3: CASNIKGTPKNTGELFF
J: TRBJ2-3; V: TRBV2; D: -; length: 14; CDR3: CARGTPSGVDTQYF
J: TRBJ2-2; V: TRBV28; D: TRBD2; length: 16; CDR3: CASTPRLAGNTGELFF
J: TRBJ2-7; V: TRBV28; D: -; length: 12; CDR3: CASSLSIGEQYF
J: TRBJ2-1; V: TRBV5-1; D: TRBD2; length: 16; CDR3: CASSSPSGRAGYEQFF
J: TRBJ1-5; V: TRBV6-5; D: TRBD1; length: 15; CDR3: CASSWRQGASQPQHF
J: TRBJ2-7; V: TRBV6-1; D: -; length: 13; CDR3: CASSLGPARGQYF
J: TRBJ1-5; V: TRBV2; D: -; length: 15; CDR3: CASSEGPTGGQPQHF
J: TRBJ2-7; V: TRBV28; D: TRBD2; length: 14; CDR3: CASRGGLAVDEQYF
J: TRBJ2-5; V: TRBV11-2; D: -; length: 13; CDR3: CASSPRVQETQYF
J: TRBJ2-1; V: TRBV12-3/TRBV12-4; D: -; length: 16; CDR3: CASSPLGEVGWNEQFF
J: TRBJ1-6; V: TRBV6-5; D: TRBD1; length: 16; CDR3: CASSYGTGGQGSPLHF
J: TRBJ1-1; V: TRBV6-1; D: TRBD1; length: 15; CDR3: CASNPTGQANTEAFF
J: TRBJ1-3; V: TRBV29-1; D: -; length: 14; CDR3: CSVASSSTGNTIYF
J: TRBJ2-5; V: TRBV28; D: TRBD2; length: 15; CDR3: CATTWGGADQETQYF
J: TRBJ2-7; V: TRBV28; D: TRBD1; length: 16; CDR3: CASTSSGPGGFNEQYF
J: TRBJ2-3; V: TRBV30; D: -; length: 13; CDR3: CAWSGVGTDTQYF
J: TRBJ2-4; V: TRBV6-1; D: TRBD2; length: 18; CDR3: CASSRKTPAGGGKNIQYF
J: TRBJ1-3; V: TRBV3-1; D: -; length: 12; CDR3: CASSQVPHTIYF
J: TRBJ2-3; V: TRBV2; D: TRBD2; length: 16; CDR3: CASMSWTSGSTDTQYF
J: TRBJ2-2; V: TRBV7-6; D: TRBD1; length: 17; CDR3: CASSTLGSGGLDGELFF
J: TRBJ1-5; V: TRBV19; D: -; length: 13; CDR3: CAGGETANQPQHF
J: TRBJ2-7; V: TRBV6-2/TRBV6-3; D: TRBD2; length: 18; CDR3: CASSSQRSLAGKNYEQYF
J: TRBJ2-1; V: TRBV24-1; D: -; length: 13; CDR3: CATSVGLYNGQFF
J: TRBJ2-7; V: TRBV18; D: TRBD1; length: 17; CDR3: CASSPIYGDSIMGEQYF
J: TRBJ2-3; V: TRBV18; D: TRBD2; length: 15; CDR3: CASSPTSGHTDTQYF
J: TRBJ2-1; V: TRBV11-2; D: TRBD1; length: 14; CDR3: CASSGGQVYNEQFF
J: TRBJ1-2; V: TRBV15; D: -; length: 14; CDR3: CATSREIQGHGYTF
J: TRBJ2-3; V: TRBV6-1; D: TRBD1; length: 15; CDR3: CASRIRQGGTDTQYF
J: TRBJ1-2; V: TRBV5-1; D: -; length: 13; CDR3: CASGPYQGAGYTF
J: TRBJ2-5; V: TRBV24-1; D: -; length: 14; CDR3: CATSEMERAETQYF
J: TRBJ1-2; V: TRBV2; D: -; length: 12; CDR3: CASRKDSYGYTF
J: TRBJ2-7; V: TRBV3-1; D: TRBD2; length: 14; CDR3: CASTPGTSAYEQYF
J: TRBJ2-1; V: TRBV20-1; D: TRBD2; length: 14; CDR3: CSARVGTSGNEQFF
J: TRBJ2-5; V: TRBV6-1; D: -; length: 13; CDR3: CASSKGEKETQYF
J: TRBJ1-1; V: TRBV11-3; D: -; length: 15; CDR3: CASSLGRKTGTIEGF
J: TRBJ2-7; V: TRBV19; D: TRBD2; length: 15; CDR3: CASSTAGTSDYEQYF
J: TRBJ2-7; V: TRBV28; D: -; length: 16; CDR3: CASSFFAGDMTYEQYF
J: TRBJ1-5; V: TRBV19; D: -; length: 15; CDR3: CASQLVGRGNQPQHF
J: TRBJ2-5; V: TRBV10-3; D: -; length: 14; CDR3: CAISEPTGLETQYF
J: TRBJ1-2; V: TRBV2; D: TRBD1; length: 13; CDR3: CASSGTGESGYTF
J: TRBJ2-3; V: TRBV27; D: -; length: 12; CDR3: CASITGDYTQYF
J: TRBJ1-3; V: TRBV11-3; D: -; length: 18; CDR3: CASSLRDRFSTTGNTIYF